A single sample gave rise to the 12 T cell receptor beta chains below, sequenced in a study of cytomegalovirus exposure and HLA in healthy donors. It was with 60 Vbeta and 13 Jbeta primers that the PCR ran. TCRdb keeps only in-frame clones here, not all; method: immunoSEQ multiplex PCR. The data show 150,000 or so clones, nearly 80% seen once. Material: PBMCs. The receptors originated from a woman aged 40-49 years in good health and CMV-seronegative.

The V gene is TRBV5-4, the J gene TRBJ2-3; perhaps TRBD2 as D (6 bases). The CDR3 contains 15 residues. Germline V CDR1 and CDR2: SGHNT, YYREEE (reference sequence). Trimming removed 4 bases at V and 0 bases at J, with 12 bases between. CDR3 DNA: TGTGCCAGCAGCGCTGGACTAACTAGCACAGATACGCAGTATTTT. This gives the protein CASSAGLTSTDTQYF.

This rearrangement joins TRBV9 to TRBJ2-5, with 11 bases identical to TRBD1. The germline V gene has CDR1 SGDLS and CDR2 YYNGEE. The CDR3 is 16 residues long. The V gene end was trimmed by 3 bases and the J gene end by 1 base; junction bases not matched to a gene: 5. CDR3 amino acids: CASSAFGTGGQETQYF. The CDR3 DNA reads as TGTGCCAGCAGCGCGTTTGGGACAGGGGGCCAAGAGACCCAGTACTTC.

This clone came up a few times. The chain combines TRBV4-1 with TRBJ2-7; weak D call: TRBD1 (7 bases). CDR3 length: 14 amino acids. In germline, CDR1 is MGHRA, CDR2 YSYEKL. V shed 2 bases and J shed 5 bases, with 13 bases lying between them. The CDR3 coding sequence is TGCGCCAGCAGCCAAAGTCTCAGGGGGGACGAGCAGTACTTC. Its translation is CASSQSLRGDEQYF.

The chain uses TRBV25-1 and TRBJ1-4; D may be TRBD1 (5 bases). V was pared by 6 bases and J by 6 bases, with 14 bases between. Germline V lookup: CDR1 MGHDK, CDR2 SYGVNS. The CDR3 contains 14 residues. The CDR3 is CASSEWGEDEKLFF. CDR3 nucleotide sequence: TGTGCCAGCAGCGAGTGGGGGGAGGATGAAAAACTGTTTTTT.

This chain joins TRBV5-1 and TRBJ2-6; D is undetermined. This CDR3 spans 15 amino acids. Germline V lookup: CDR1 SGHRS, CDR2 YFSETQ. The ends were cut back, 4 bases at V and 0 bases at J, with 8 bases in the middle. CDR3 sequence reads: CASSPVLSGANVLTF. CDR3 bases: TGCGCCAGCAGCCCGGTCCTCTCTGGGGCCAACGTCCTGACTTTC. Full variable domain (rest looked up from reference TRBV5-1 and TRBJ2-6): KAGVTQTPRYLIKTRGQQVTLSCSPISGHRSVSWYQQTPGQGLQFLFEYFSETQRNKGNFPGRFSGRQFSNSRSEMNVSTLELGDSALYLCASSPVLSGANVLTFGAGSRLTVL.

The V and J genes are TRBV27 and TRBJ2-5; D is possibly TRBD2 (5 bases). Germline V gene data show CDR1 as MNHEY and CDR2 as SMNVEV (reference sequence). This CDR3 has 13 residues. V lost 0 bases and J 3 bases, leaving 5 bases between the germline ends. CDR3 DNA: TGTGCCAGCAGTTTATCGAGGGAAGAGACCCAGTACTTC. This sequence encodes CASSLSREETQYF.

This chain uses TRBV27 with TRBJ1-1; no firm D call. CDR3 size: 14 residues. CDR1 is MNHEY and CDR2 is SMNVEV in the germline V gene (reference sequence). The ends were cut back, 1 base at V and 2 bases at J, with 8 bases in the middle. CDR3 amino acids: CASSLFYTNTEAFF. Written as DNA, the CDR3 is TGTGCCAGCAGTTTATTTTACACAAACACTGAAGCTTTCTTT.

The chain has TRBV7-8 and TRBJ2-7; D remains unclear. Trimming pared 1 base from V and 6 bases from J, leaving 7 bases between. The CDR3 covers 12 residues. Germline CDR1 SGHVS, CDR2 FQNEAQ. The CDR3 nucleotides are TGTGCCAGCAGCTTAGACACCCCCGAGCAGTACTTC. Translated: CASSLDTPEQYF.

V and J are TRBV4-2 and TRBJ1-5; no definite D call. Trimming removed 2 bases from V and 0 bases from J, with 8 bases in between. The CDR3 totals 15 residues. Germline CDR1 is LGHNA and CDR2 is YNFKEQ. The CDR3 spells CASSQFGDSNQPQHF. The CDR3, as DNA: TGTGCCAGCAGCCAATTCGGGGATAGCAATCAGCCCCAGCATTTT.

The CDR3 DNA reads TGCGCCAGCAGCCAAGGTGTTGGGGGGTCCTATGGCTACACCTTC. This encodes CASSQGVGGSYGYTF. This sequence joins TRBV4-1 and TRBJ1-2; D may be TRBD1 (5 bases). Trimming removed 1 base from V and 4 bases from J, with 13 bases in between. This CDR3 spans 15 amino acids. Looked up from germline, CDR1 is MGHRA and CDR2 is YSYEKL.

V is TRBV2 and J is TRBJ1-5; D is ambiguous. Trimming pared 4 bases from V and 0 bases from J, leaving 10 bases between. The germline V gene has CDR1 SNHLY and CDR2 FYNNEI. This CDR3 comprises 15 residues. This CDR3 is CASSGRRYSNQPQHF. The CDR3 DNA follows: TGTGCCAGCAGTGGTAGGCGGTATAGCAATCAGCCCCAGCATTTT. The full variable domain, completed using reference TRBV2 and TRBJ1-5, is EPEVTQTPSHQVTQMGQEVILRCVPISNHLYFYWYRQILGQKVEFLVSFYNNEISEKSEIFDDQFSVERPDGSNFTLKIRSTKLEDSAMYFCASSGRRYSNQPQHFGDGTRLSIL.

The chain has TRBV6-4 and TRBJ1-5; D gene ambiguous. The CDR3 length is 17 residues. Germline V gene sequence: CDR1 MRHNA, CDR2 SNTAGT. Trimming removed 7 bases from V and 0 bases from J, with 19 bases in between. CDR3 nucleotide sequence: TGTGCCAGCACCGGGTCCCCAAGCTCCCTTAGCAATCAGCCCCAGCATTTT. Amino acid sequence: CASTGSPSSLSNQPQHF.